Here is one TCR beta chain with its context. Its antigen is not identified. Diagnosis required reduced IgG, IgA and/or IgM with specific antibody deficiency. Most patients and controls had Caucasian heritage. The data were obtained in a study of T cell clonality in common variable immunodeficiency. Study-wide findings and caveats: In common variable immunodeficiency, TCR beta chains reportedly carried fewer deletions and N-nucleotide insertions. Authors noted CVID clonality's cause needs subpopulation repertoire sequencing.

Clones were sequenced by immunoSEQ multiplex PCR, and TCRdb holds only the in-frame ones, with some missing. The repertoire yields more than 35,000 clones, none seen only once; the top ten contain approximately 5.6%. Material for sequencing was peripheral blood mononuclear cells. This receptor was taken from a human donor with common variable immunodeficiency.

The covered CDR3 bases are TGTGCCAGTAGTATAATAGCGGCAAGCTACAATGAG. It specifies CASSIIAASYNE. The full CDR3 protein reads CASSIIAASYNEQFF. The chain joins TRBV19 to TRBJ2-1; tentatively, D is TRBD2 (6 bases). The read stops 3 residues short of the end of the CDR3; the missing end is completed from the germline J gene. The CDR3 covers 15 residues. Germline V gene data show CDR1 as LNHDA and CDR2 as SQIVND (reference sequence). The V gene lost 2 bases and the J gene lost 3 bases, with 11 bases spanning the gap.